This T cell receptor beta chain was found in a study of shared clonotypes between healthy human individuals. V lost 5 bases, J lost 7 bases, and 10 bases lay in between. Per germline, CDR1 PRHDT and CDR2 FYEKMQ (reference sequence). There are 12 residues in the CDR3. Produced via immunoSEQ multiplex PCR; TCRdb's table is partial and in-frame only. The table shows over 75,000 clones, with 60% to 75% occurring only once. This chain uses TRBV13 with TRBJ2-3; D unclear. The specimen was memory CD8+ T cells sorted from blood. This sample's subset: CD45RO+ cells pooled with CCR7-negative TemRA cells. This receptor was identified in a man aged 30 to 45 in good health. CDR3 sequence reads: CASSPYLNTQYF. Here the CDR3 DNA reads TGTGCCAGCAGCCCCTACTTGAATACGCAGTATTTT.